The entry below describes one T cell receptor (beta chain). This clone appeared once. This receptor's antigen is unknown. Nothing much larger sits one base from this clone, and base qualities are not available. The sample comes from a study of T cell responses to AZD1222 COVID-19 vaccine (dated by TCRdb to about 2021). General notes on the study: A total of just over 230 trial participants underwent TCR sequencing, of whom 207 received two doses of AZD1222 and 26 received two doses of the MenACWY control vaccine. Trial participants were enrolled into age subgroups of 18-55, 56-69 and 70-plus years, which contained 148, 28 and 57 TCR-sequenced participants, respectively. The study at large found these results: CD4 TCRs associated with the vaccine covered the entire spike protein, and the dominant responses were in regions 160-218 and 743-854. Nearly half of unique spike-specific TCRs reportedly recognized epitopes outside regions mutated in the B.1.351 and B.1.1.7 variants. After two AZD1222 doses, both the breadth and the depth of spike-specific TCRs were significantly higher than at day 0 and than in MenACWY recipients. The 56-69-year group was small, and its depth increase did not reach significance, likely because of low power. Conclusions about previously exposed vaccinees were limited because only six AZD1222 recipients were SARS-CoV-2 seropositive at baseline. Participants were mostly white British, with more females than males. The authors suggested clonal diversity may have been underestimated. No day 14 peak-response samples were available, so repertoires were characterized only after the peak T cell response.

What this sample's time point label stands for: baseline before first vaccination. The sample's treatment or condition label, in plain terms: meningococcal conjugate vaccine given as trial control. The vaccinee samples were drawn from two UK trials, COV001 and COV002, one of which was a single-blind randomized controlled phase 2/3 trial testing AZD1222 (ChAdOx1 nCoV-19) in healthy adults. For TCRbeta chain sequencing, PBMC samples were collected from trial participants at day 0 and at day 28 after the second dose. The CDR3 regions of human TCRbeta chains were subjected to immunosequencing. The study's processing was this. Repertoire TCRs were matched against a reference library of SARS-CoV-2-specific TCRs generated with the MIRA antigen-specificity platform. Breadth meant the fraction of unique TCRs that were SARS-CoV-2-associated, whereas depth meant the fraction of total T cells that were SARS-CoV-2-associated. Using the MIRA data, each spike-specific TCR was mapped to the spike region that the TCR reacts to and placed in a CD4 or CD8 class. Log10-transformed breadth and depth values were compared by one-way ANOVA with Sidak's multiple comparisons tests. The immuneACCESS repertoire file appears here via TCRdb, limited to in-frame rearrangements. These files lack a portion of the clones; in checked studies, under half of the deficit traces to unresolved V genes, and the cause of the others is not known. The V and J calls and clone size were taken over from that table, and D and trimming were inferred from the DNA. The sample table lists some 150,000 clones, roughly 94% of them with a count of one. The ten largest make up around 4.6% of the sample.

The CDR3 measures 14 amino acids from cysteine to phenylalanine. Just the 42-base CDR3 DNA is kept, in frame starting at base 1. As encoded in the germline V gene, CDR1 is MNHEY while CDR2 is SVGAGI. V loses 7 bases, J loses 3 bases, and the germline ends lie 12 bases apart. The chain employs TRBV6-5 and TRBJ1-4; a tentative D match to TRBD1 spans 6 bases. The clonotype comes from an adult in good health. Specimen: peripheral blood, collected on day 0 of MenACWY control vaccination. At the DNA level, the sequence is TGTGCCAGCACTAGATCAGGGGCTAATGAAAAACTGTTTTTT. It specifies CASTRSGANEKLFF.